A selection of T cell receptor beta chains follows, all from one sample in a study of T-cell memory formation after mild COVID-19. TCRdb reprocessed the 5' RACE reads with MiXCR, giving one entry per CDR3 protein. The sample lists a few hundred thousand distinct CDR3 sequences; under 25% were seen once. The source material was PBMCs or a T cell subset sorted from them (not recorded which). The receptors were gathered from an adult woman who had mild COVID-19 (a few samples of this study predate the infection). Cell type and time point are not known. The CDR3 runs from the conserved cysteine through the conserved F or W. Fields, in order: clone size, V gene, J gene, D gene, CDR3 DNA, CDR3 protein. D genes are given only for firm matches. The size entry is marked missing in some rows and otherwise reads once, few, many or a size class.

>few|TRBV7-9|TRBJ2-7|NA
TGTGCCAGCAGCTCCATAGGACAGAGGTTATACGAGCAGTACTTC
CASSSIGQRLYEQYF
>few|TRBV29-1|TRBJ2-5|NA
TGCAGCGTCGCAGATTACGGACAGCAAGAGACCCAGTACTTC
CSVADYGQQETQYF
>NA|TRBV6-2/TRBV6-3|TRBJ2-7|TRBD1
TGTGCCAGCAGGCGCGCATCCTACAGGGGATCTCACTACTACGAGCAGTACTTC
CASRRASYRGSHYYEQYF
>NA|TRBV29-1|TRBJ1-2|NA
TGCAGCTCCCACCGTGACTCTGACTACACCTTC
CSSHRDSDYTF
>few|TRBV19|TRBJ2-1|NA
TGTGCCAGTACCGCAGGGAATGAGCAGTTCTTC
CASTAGNEQFF
>NA|TRBV6-1|TRBJ2-3|NA
TGTGCCAGCACCGCAGGGTCAGATACGCAGTATTTT
CASTAGSDTQYF
>NA|TRBV6-2/TRBV6-3|TRBJ2-7|TRBD2
TGTGCCAGCAGTTACCCTTCACTAGCGGGAATCTACGAGCAGTACTTC
CASSYPSLAGIYEQYF
>few|TRBV4-1|TRBJ2-2|TRBD2
TGCGCCAGCAGCCAAGATTTTGGACTAGCGGGAGGTGGCACCGGGGAGCTGTTTTTT
CASSQDFGLAGGGTGELFF
>few|TRBV7-2|TRBJ2-7|NA
TGTGCCAGCAGCTTACCGAAGGGGCATGGGGGGAAGCAGTACTTC
CASSLPKGHGGKQYF
>few|TRBV29-1|TRBJ2-1|NA
TGCAGCGTTGAGCGTCGCAGCTCGAATGAGCAGTTCTTC
CSVERRSSNEQFF
>NA|TRBV12-3/TRBV12-4|TRBJ1-2|TRBD1
TGTGCCAGCAGTTTGGCCGGGGGACAGGGGGCCTTGGGTTATGGCTACACCTTC
CASSLAGGQGALGYGYTF
>few|TRBV6-6|TRBJ1-5|NA
TGTGCCAGCAGGGGCGGGGGCGCCGGCAATCAGCCCCAGCATTTT
CASRGGGAGNQPQHF
>NA|TRBV30|TRBJ2-7|NA
TGTGCCTGGAGTGGGGACGGGGGACCCTACGAGCAGTACTTC
CAWSGDGGPYEQYF
>NA|TRBV29-1|TRBJ2-7|NA
TGCAGCGCCTTATCGACTAGTATCACCTACGAGCAGTACTTC
CSALSTSITYEQYF
>few|TRBV7-3|TRBJ2-5|NA
TGTGCCAGCAGCGCAGGACTGGAGGGGACCCAGTACTTC
CASSAGLEGTQYF
>NA|TRBV7-8|TRBJ2-3|NA
TGTGCCAGCAGCTCCCATGGGGCAGATACGCAGTATTTT
CASSSHGADTQYF
>NA|TRBV30|TRBJ1-5|NA
TGTGCCTGGAGTGTAGGGGACAGCAATCAGCCCCAGCATTTT
CAWSVGDSNQPQHF
>few|TRBV4-3|TRBJ2-5|TRBD2
TGCGCCAGCAGCCAAGAAGCGGGGTCCCAGTACTTC
CASSQEAGSQYF
>NA|TRBV30|TRBJ2-5|TRBD1
TGTGCCTGGATGACAGGGCCGGGCGAGACCCAGTACTTC
CAWMTGPGETQYF
>few|TRBV30|TRBJ1-1|NA
TGTGCCTGGAGTGTAGGACTAGGGGCCTACACTGAAGCTTTCTTT
CAWSVGLGAYTEAFF
>NA|TRBV11-3|TRBJ2-1|NA
TGTGCCAGCAGCTTCGAGGGTGAGCAGTTCTTC
CASSFEGEQFF
>few|TRBV29-1|TRBJ2-5|TRBD1
TGCAGCGTTGCCCCGCTAAAACAGGGGGCGGAAGAGACCCAGTACTTC
CSVAPLKQGAEETQYF
>NA|TRBV29-1|TRBJ2-1|TRBD2
TGCAGCGTTGTGTGGCTAGCGGTAAATGAGCAGTTCTTC
CSVVWLAVNEQFF
>NA|TRBV6-6|TRBJ1-6|NA
TGTGCCAGCAGGGGCGGCAATTCACCCCTCCACTTT
CASRGGNSPLHF
>NA|TRBV9|TRBJ1-2|NA
TGTGCCAGCAGCGTACTGGTGGGTGGAAGAGACGGCTACACCTTC
CASSVLVGGRDGYTF
>few|TRBV5-1|TRBJ2-4|NA
TGCGCCAGCAGCTTGGGAACTCTAGCCAAAAACATTCAGTACTTC
CASSLGTLAKNIQYF
>few|TRBV20-1|TRBJ1-5|NA
TGCAGTGCTGGCCGGCCCAGGGCCTTAAATCAGCCCCAGCATTTT
CSAGRPRALNQPQHF
>few|TRBV3-1|TRBJ2-1|NA
TGTGCCAGCAGCCAACGGCAGGGGGGCCTTTCCAACAATGAGCAGTTCTTC
CASSQRQGGLSNNEQFF
>few|TRBV5-1|TRBJ2-7|TRBD1
TGCGCCAGCAGCACCGACAGGGAAACCTACGAGCAGTACTTC
CASSTDRETYEQYF
>NA|TRBV7-9|TRBJ1-1|NA
TGTGCCAGCAGCTTAGCAGGGTTCAACACTGAAGCTTTCTTT
CASSLAGFNTEAFF
>NA|TRBV25-1|TRBJ2-5|TRBD2
TGTGCCAGCAGTGAGATGCTCCCGACTAGCGGGGTTGGGGGGGAGACCCAGTACTTC
CASSEMLPTSGVGGETQYF
>few|TRBV15|TRBJ2-3|NA
TGTGCCACCAGCAAGGACAGATCCACAGATACGCAGTATTTT
CATSKDRSTDTQYF
>NA|TRBV5-1|TRBJ2-7|TRBD1
TGCGCCAGCAGCCTTACGCCGGGACAGCCCTACGAGCAGTACTTC
CASSLTPGQPYEQYF
>many|TRBV3-1|TRBJ1-1|NA
TGTGCCAGCAGTCGGGTGAACACTGAAGCTTTCTTT
CASSRVNTEAFF
>few|TRBV5-1|TRBJ2-7|TRBD1
TGCGCCAGCGGCGGACGGGACAGCGGCTACGAGCAGTACTTC
CASGGRDSGYEQYF
>NA|TRBV12-3/TRBV12-4|TRBJ2-2|NA
TGTGCCAGCAACCCCGACTCTAACACCGGGGAGCTGTTTTTT
CASNPDSNTGELFF
>many|TRBV2|TRBJ2-7|TRBD1
TGTGCCAGCAGTGAGGGGACAGGCCGGGAGCAGTACTTC
CASSEGTGREQYF
>NA|TRBV3-1|TRBJ2-1|TRBD1
TGTGCCAGCAGCCAAGAGGGCCGGGACAGGGGCGATGAGCAGTTCTTC
CASSQEGRDRGDEQFF
>NA|TRBV7-3|TRBJ1-5|NA
TGTGCCAGCAGCTTAACCTTGAGAAGTTATGGAGCTGGTTATAGCAATCAGCCCCAGCATTTT
CASSLTLRSYGAGYSNQPQHF
>NA|TRBV7-9|TRBJ1-2|TRBD1
TGTGCCAGCAGCGGGGGACAGGGTGACTATGGCTACACCTTC
CASSGGQGDYGYTF
>NA|TRBV11-1|TRBJ2-7|NA
TGTGCCAGCAAACGATCTACACAGCCCACCTACGAGCAGTACTTC
CASKRSTQPTYEQYF
>NA|TRBV5-1|TRBJ1-6|TRBD1
TGCGCCAGCAGCCTTGGAGGGACAGGGAGGGATTCACCCCTCCACTTT
CASSLGGTGRDSPLHF
>once|TRBV30|TRBJ1-1|NA
TGTGCCTCCCATGGGGGTCGGGCCCTGGGCACTGAAGCTTTCTTT
CASHGGRALGTEAFF